This T cell receptor (beta chain) was sequenced during a study of T cell responses to AZD1222 COVID-19 vaccine. Study-level points and caveats: No day 14 peak samples; only post-peak repertoires were characterized. At study baseline, merely six AZD1222 recipients were seropositive. Researchers report vaccine-associated CD4 TCRs spanning spike, with dominance at 160-218 and 743-854. Unmutated regions of variants are reportedly targeted by nearly half of spike-specific TCRs.

Trimming took 4 bases from V and 7 from J; bases not matched to a gene: 15. Germline V gene data show CDR1 as KGHDR and CDR2 as SFDVKD. The CDR3 contains 16 residues. The count of this clone is one. No antigen is known for it. The repertoire was sequenced with immunoSEQ multiplex PCR; TCRdb's copy has only in-frame clones and lacks some. In the table there are 150,000 to 250,000 clones, approximately 93% of which are singletons. The material was peripheral blood, obtained 28 days after the second AZD1222 dose. The TCR originated in an adult who received the AZD1222 COVID-19 vaccine. V is TRBV24-1 and J is TRBJ2-7; the match to TRBD1 covers 7 bases. The CDR3 here is CATSDPPKTGTEEQYF. Here the CDR3 DNA reads TGTGCCACCAGTGACCCCCCGAAGACAGGGACGGAGGAGCAGTACTTC.